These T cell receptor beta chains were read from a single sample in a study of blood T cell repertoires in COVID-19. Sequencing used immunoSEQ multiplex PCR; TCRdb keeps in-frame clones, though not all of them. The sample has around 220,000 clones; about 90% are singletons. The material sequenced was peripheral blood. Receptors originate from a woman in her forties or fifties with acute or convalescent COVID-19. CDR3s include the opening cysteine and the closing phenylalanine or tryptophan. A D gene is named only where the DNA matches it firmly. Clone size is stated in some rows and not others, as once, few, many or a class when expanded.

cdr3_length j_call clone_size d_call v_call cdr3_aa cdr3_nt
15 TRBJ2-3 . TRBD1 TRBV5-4 CASERSDRVTDTQYF TGTGCCTCCGAAAGGAGCGACAGGGTAACAGATACGCAGTATTTT
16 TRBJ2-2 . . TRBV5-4 CASSLPRGSNTGELFF TGTGCCAGCAGCTTGCCGCGCGGTTCCAACACCGGGGAGCTGTTTTTT
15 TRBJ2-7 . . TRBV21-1 CASSNSRAGGLEQYF TGTGCCAGCAGCAACTCTAGGGCGGGAGGTCTCGAGCAGTACTTC
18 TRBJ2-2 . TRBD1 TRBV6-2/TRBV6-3 CASSYNLGQGRATGELFF TGTGCCAGCAGTTATAATCTAGGACAGGGAAGAGCAACCGGGGAGCTGTTTTTT
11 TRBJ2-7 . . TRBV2 CARGVSYEQYF TGTGCCAGGGGAGTTTCCTACGAGCAGTACTTC
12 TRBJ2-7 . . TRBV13 CASSLETGWQYF TGTGCCAGCAGCTTAGAGACGGGGTGGCAGTACTTC
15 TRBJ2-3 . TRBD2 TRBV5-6 CASRGLAGVSDTQYF TGTGCCAGCAGGGGACTAGCGGGAGTCTCAGATACGCAGTATTTT
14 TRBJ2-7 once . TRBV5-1 CASSWALGGYEQYF TGCGCCAGCAGCTGGGCCCTGGGGGGCTACGAGCAGTACTTC
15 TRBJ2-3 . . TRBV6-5 CASSYYRVGTDTQYF TGTGCCAGCAGTTACTACAGGGTTGGCACAGATACGCAGTATTTT
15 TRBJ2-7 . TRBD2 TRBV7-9 CASSPLTGGPYEQYF TGTGCCAGCAGCCCTCTTACGGGGGGACCCTACGAGCAGTACTTC
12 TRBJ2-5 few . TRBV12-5 CASASTGETQYF TGTGCTAGCGCGTCCACCGGGGAGACCCAGTACTTC
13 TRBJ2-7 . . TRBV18 CASSPSRTYEQYF TGTGCCAGCTCACCATCCAGAACCTACGAGCAGTACTTC
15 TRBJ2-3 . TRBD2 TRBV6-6 CASGLGGANTDTQYF TGTGCCAGCGGTCTCGGGGGGGCTAACACAGATACGCAGTATTTT
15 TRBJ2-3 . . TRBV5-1 CASSSGRGITDTQYF TGCGCCAGCAGCTCGGGACGGGGGATCACAGATACGCAGTATTTT
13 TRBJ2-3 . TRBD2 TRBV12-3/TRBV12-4 CAGSGGETDTQYF TGTGCCGGCAGCGGGGGGGAGACAGATACGCAGTATTTT
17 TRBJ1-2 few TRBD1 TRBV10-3 CAISSLLYRDSSYGYTF TGTGCCATCAGTTCCCTCCTCTACCGGGACAGTAGCTATGGCTACACCTTC
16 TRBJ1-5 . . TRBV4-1 CASSQEWTAGNQPQHF TGCGCCAGCAGCCAGGAATGGACAGCGGGCAATCAGCCCCAGCATTTT
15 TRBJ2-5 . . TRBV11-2 CASSLGAASGETQYF TGTGCCAGCAGCTTGGGGGCCGCCTCGGGAGAGACCCAGTACTTC
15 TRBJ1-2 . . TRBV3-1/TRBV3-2 CASSRNRGLNYGYTF TGTGCCAGCAGCCGGAACAGAGGGCTGAACTATGGCTACACCTTC
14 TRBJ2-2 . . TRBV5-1 CASSSDYAGGELFF TGCGCCAGCAGCTCCGACTATGCCGGCGGGGAGCTGTTTTTT
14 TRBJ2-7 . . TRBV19 CASSGGRLGHEQYF TGTGCCAGTAGTGGGGGCAGACTGGGCCACGAGCAGTACTTC
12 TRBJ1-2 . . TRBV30 CAWQRTGYGYTF TGTGCCTGGCAAAGAACAGGTTATGGCTACACCTTC
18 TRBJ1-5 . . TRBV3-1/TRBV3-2 CASSQEGGFGAGNQPQHF TGTGCCAGCAGCCAAGAGGGGGGGTTCGGCGCAGGCAATCAGCCCCAGCATTTT
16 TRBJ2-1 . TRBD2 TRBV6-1 CASSEPSRLARNEQFF TGTGCCAGCAGTGAACCGTCAAGACTAGCCCGCAATGAGCAGTTCTTC
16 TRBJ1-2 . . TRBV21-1 CASSKVSWRKIYGYTF TGTGCCAGCAGCAAAGTATCTTGGAGGAAGATCTATGGCTACACCTTC
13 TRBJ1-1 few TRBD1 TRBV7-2 CASRGQQGTEAFF TGTGCCAGCAGGGGACAGCAGGGCACTGAAGCTTTCTTT
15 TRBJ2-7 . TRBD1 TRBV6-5 CASSYSGTGRYEQYF TGTGCCAGCAGTTACTCCGGGACAGGACGCTACGAGCAGTACTTC
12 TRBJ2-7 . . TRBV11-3 CASTRWGDEQYF TGTGCCAGCACCCGGTGGGGCGACGAGCAGTACTTC
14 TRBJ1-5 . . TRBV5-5 CASSLVPDNQPQHF TGTGCCAGCAGCTTGGTCCCAGACAATCAGCCCCAGCATTTT
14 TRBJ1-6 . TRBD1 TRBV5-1 CASSSGTGNSPLHF TGCGCCAGCAGCTCTGGGACAGGGAATTCACCCCTCCACTTT
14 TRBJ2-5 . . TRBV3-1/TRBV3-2 CASSQDYSRETQYF TGTGCCAGCAGCCAAGATTACAGCCGGGAGACCCAGTACTTC
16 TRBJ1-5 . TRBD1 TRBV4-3 CASSQDRGQVGQPQHF TGCGCCAGCAGCCAAGACCGAGGACAGGTGGGGCAGCCCCAGCATTTT
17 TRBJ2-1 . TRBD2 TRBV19 CASRGGEQTSPYNEQFF TGTGCCAGTAGGGGAGGGGAGCAGACGAGCCCCTACAATGAGCAGTTCTTC
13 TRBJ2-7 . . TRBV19 CASSGGQSYEQYF TGTGCCAGTAGTGGCGGACAGTCCTACGAGCAGTACTTC
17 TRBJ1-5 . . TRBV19 CASSIDGDFTYHQPQHF TGTGCCAGTAGTATAGACGGGGACTTCACGTATCATCAGCCCCAGCATTTT
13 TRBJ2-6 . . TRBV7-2 CASSLGAQGVLTF TGTGCCAGCAGCTTAGGGGCCCAGGGCGTCCTGACTTTC
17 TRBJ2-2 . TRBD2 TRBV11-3 CASSLTGTSGVGGELFF TGTGCCAGCAGCTTGACTGGGACTAGCGGGGTTGGCGGGGAGCTGTTTTTT
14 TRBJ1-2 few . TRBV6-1 CASSEYGRADGYTF TGTGCCAGCAGTGAATACGGCAGGGCGGACGGCTACACCTTC
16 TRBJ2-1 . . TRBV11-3 CASSTGNLYTYNEQFF TGTGCCAGCAGCACAGGGAATTTATACACCTACAATGAGCAGTTCTTC
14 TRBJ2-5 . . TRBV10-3 CAISELEEQETQYF TGTGCCATCAGTGAACTCGAGGAGCAAGAGACCCAGTACTTC